The rows below give T cell receptor beta chains drawn from one sample of a study of shared clonotypes between healthy human individuals. Repertoires were generated with immunoSEQ multiplex PCR, while TCRdb's copy carries only in-frame clones and drops some. The sample includes some 2 million clones, approximately 94% seen only once; the top ten take 0.85% to 1.3%. Sample: naive CD8+ T cells sorted from blood. These receptors originate from a man aged 18 to 35 in good health. The CDR3 runs from the conserved cysteine through the conserved F or W. Each record gives: clone size, V gene, D gene, J gene, CDR3 DNA, CDR3 protein. The D gene is left open where the match is weak. Not every row has a clone size; where given, it reads once, few, many or a size class.

abundance: NA; v_gene: TRBV7-9; d_gene: NA; j_gene: TRBJ2-7; CDR3nt: TGTGCCAGTATGGACAGTTCGAGCTCCTACGAGCAGTACTTC; CDR3aa: CASMDSSSSYEQYF
abundance: NA; v_gene: TRBV7-9; d_gene: NA; j_gene: TRBJ2-7; CDR3nt: TGTGCCAGCAGCTTAGGGGGCAGCGACTACGAGCAGTACTTC; CDR3aa: CASSLGGSDYEQYF
abundance: NA; v_gene: TRBV13; d_gene: NA; j_gene: TRBJ1-2; CDR3nt: TGTGCCAGCAGCTTAGGCCTCTGGGGAATGACTAACTATGGCTACACCTTC; CDR3aa: CASSLGLWGMTNYGYTF
abundance: NA; v_gene: TRBV6-1; d_gene: TRBD2; j_gene: TRBJ2-7; CDR3nt: TGTGCCAGCAGTGAAAAGGAAGGAGCGGGAGGATACGAGCAGTACTTC; CDR3aa: CASSEKEGAGGYEQYF
abundance: NA; v_gene: TRBV7-8; d_gene: TRBD1; j_gene: TRBJ1-1; CDR3nt: TGTGCCAGCAGCTTAGAAGCAGGGGGGACTGAAGCTTTCTTT; CDR3aa: CASSLEAGGTEAFF
abundance: NA; v_gene: TRBV27; d_gene: TRBD1; j_gene: TRBJ2-1; CDR3nt: TGTGCCAGCAGTCGACCGGGACAGGGGGCGAATGAGCAGTTCTTC; CDR3aa: CASSRPGQGANEQFF
abundance: NA; v_gene: TRBV7-2; d_gene: NA; j_gene: TRBJ2-7; CDR3nt: TGTGCCAGCAGCCCCAGGTTGGTAGACTACGAGCAGTACTTC; CDR3aa: CASSPRLVDYEQYF
abundance: NA; v_gene: TRBV5-1; d_gene: TRBD1; j_gene: TRBJ1-2; CDR3nt: TGCGCCAGCAGCGGGGGTCCCGGGACAGGGGCCTATGGCTACACCTTC; CDR3aa: CASSGGPGTGAYGYTF
abundance: NA; v_gene: TRBV5-1; d_gene: NA; j_gene: TRBJ2-7; CDR3nt: TGCGCCAGCAGCTTGGCCGGGACAAACTACGAGCAGTACTTC; CDR3aa: CASSLAGTNYEQYF
abundance: NA; v_gene: TRBV29-1; d_gene: TRBD2; j_gene: TRBJ2-1; CDR3nt: TGCAGCGTGATCCCGGGACTAGCGGTTTCCTACAATGAGCAGTTCTTC; CDR3aa: CSVIPGLAVSYNEQFF
abundance: NA; v_gene: TRBV27; d_gene: NA; j_gene: TRBJ2-7; CDR3nt: TGTGCCAGCAGTCCGGGGGGCGAGACCTACGAGCAGTACTTC; CDR3aa: CASSPGGETYEQYF
abundance: NA; v_gene: TRBV29-1; d_gene: TRBD2; j_gene: TRBJ2-1; CDR3nt: TGCAGCGTTGCCGGGACTAGCGCATCCGTCGCATACAATGAGCAGTTCTTC; CDR3aa: CSVAGTSASVAYNEQFF
abundance: NA; v_gene: TRBV6-1; d_gene: NA; j_gene: TRBJ1-5; CDR3nt: TGTGCCAGCAGTGAGTCCAGGACAGTCAATCAGCCCCAGCATTTT; CDR3aa: CASSESRTVNQPQHF
abundance: once; v_gene: TRBV2; d_gene: TRBD1; j_gene: TRBJ2-7; CDR3nt: TGTGCCAGCAGTGGACAGGGGATCTCCTACGAGCAGTACTTC; CDR3aa: CASSGQGISYEQYF
abundance: NA; v_gene: TRBV30; d_gene: NA; j_gene: TRBJ1-1; CDR3nt: TGTGCCTGGACCCACACTGAAGCTTTCTTT; CDR3aa: CAWTHTEAFF
abundance: NA; v_gene: TRBV7-6; d_gene: TRBD2; j_gene: TRBJ2-4; CDR3nt: TGTGCCAGCAGCCCCCCTAGCGGGGAAAACATTCAGTACTTC; CDR3aa: CASSPPSGENIQYF
abundance: NA; v_gene: TRBV11-2; d_gene: TRBD2; j_gene: TRBJ2-1; CDR3nt: TGTGCCAGCAGCTACAGCGGGAGAATCGACAATGAGCAGTTCTTC; CDR3aa: CASSYSGRIDNEQFF
abundance: NA; v_gene: TRBV7-9; d_gene: TRBD2; j_gene: TRBJ2-7; CDR3nt: TGTGCCAGCAGCTTGGGGGAGGGGCAGTACTTC; CDR3aa: CASSLGEGQYF
abundance: NA; v_gene: TRBV2; d_gene: NA; j_gene: TRBJ1-1; CDR3nt: TGTGCCAGCAGTGAAGGGATGGGGGTGAGAACTGAAGCTTTCTTT; CDR3aa: CASSEGMGVRTEAFF
abundance: NA; v_gene: TRBV5-8; d_gene: NA; j_gene: TRBJ1-5; CDR3nt: TGTGCCAGCAGCTTGTCGGCCGACCCCAATCAGCCCCAGCATTTT; CDR3aa: CASSLSADPNQPQHF